Detailed here is one TCR beta chain. This sample is drawn from a study of shared clonotypes between healthy human individuals. Study background: Aged 18 to 49, the donors were a couple of women and a few men. Per-donor plates numbered three CD4 naive, three CD4 memory, two CD8 naive and one CD8 memory.

As processed by the authors: Because ImmunoSEQ provided only junction sequences with no quality scores, the filtering differed. Some clones are missing from TCRdb's copy, which holds only in-frame ones; the method was immunoSEQ multiplex PCR. V and J calls and clone size are copied from that table; D and trimming were computed from the DNA. The profile covers some 580,000 clones, with 97% appearing a single time and 0.057% taken by the ten largest. Germline CDR1 is MNHNY and CDR2 is SVGAGI (reference sequence). V was shortened by 6 bases and J by 4 bases, with 13 bases between the two germline ends. There are 13 residues in the CDR3.

The chain couples TRBV6-6 to TRBJ2-7; the D is unclear. Sequencing was performed on naive CD4+ T cells sorted from blood. As for subset: CD45RA+ positively selected. The receptor was isolated from a woman in her twenties or thirties in good health. The CDR3, as DNA: TGTGCCAGCAGCCTCCCCCAGACGTACGAGCAGTACTTC. As protein: CASSLPQTYEQYF.